Following are 29 T cell receptor beta chains from one sample sequenced in a study of identical twins. In TCRdb, the 5' RACE reads were re-called with MiXCR into one record per CDR3 protein. The sample consists of around 1.7 million distinct CDR3 sequences, 32% of them appearing once. The specimen sequenced was cord blood. Receptors originate from a newborn girl in good health.

In this sample, this clonotype turned up a few times. The CDR3 nucleotides read TGCGCCAGCAGCTTGGGCACGCCGGGAGCCGAATACGAGCAGTACTTC. Its protein product is CASSLGTPGAEYEQYF. The rearrangement joins TRBV5-1 to TRBJ2-7, with TRBD2 as a possible D gene (6 bases). This CDR3 contains 16 residues. Per the germline V gene, CDR1 is SGHRS and CDR2 is YFSETQ. The V gene lost 0 bases and the J gene lost 4 bases, with 17 bases spanning the gap.

A word on this clonotype: A junction boundary mismatches the germline segment, possibly from a read error. This chain uses TRBV9 with TRBJ2-5, with D perhaps matching TRBD2 (5 bases). Per the germline V gene, CDR1 is SGDLS and CDR2 is YYNGEE. CDR3 length equals 15 residues. CDR3 loop: CTSSASPSIQETQYF. DNA for the CDR3: TGTACCAGCAGCGCCTCCCCTAGCATCCAAGAGACCCAGTACTTC.

The CDR3 protein is CASHPPAPMNTEAFF. CDR3 coding DNA: TGTGCCAGCCATCCTCCGGCGCCTATGAACACTGAAGCTTTCTTT. This sequence joins TRBV28 and TRBJ1-1, with D unclear. CDR1 and CDR2 (germline): MDHEN, SYDVKM. The CDR3 contains 15 residues. V lost 8 bases and J lost 0, with 16 bases in between.

This clonotype was recorded at least ten times. The chain couples TRBV5-1 to TRBJ2-5; the D is unclear. CDR3 length: 13 amino acids. V lost 0 bases, J lost 3 bases, and 6 bases lay in between. Looked up from germline, CDR1 is SGHRS and CDR2 is YFSETQ. The DNA of the CDR3 is TGCGCCAGCAGCTTGGGACGGAAAGAGACCCAGTACTTC. Residues: CASSLGRKETQYF.

J is TRBJ2-2 and V is TRBV2; either TRBD1 or TRBD2 may fit D (5 bases each). This CDR3 has 14 residues. Germline lookup yields CDR1 SNHLY and CDR2 FYNNEI. V lost 5 bases and J lost 4, with 11 bases in between. CDR3 sequence reads: CASSPGTFTGELFF. DNA for the CDR3: TGTGCCAGCAGTCCCGGGACCTTCACCGGGGAGCTGTTTTTT.

This clonotype was seen ten or more times. The rearrangement joins TRBV10-3 to TRBJ1-2; no reliable D call. Germline V CDR1 and CDR2: ENHRY, SYGVKD. Deletions cut 3 bases from V and 2 bases from J, with 10 bases between. The CDR3 contains 14 residues. CDR3 DNA sequence: TGTGCCATCAGTGATCCCGGGCGGAACTATGGCTACACCTTC. Its translation is CAISDPGRNYGYTF.

The rearrangement uses TRBV7-2 and TRBJ2-7; weak D call: TRBD2 (6 bases). The DNA matches TRBJ2-5 better at its end, which makes the J call doubtful. Germline loops: CDR1 SGHTA, CDR2 FQGNSA. The CDR3 sequence is 15 residues long. CDR3 loop: CASSLGVGSSPTQYF. The CDR3 DNA sequence: TGTGCCAGCAGCTTAGGAGTCGGGAGCTCGCCGACCCAGTACTTC.

For the CDR3, the DNA is TGCAGTGCTAAGGTAACAGGAATTTCCTACGAGCAGTACTTC. Translation: CSAKVTGISYEQYF. The V gene is TRBV20-1, the J gene TRBJ2-5, with a possible D match to TRBD1 (5 bases). TRBJ2-7 matches the DNA end more closely, so the J call is doubtful. CDR1 and CDR2 (germline): DFQATT, SNEGSKA (reference sequence). The CDR3 loop spans 14 amino acids.

The rearrangement links TRBV5-1 to TRBJ1-5; tentative D call: TRBD1 (6 bases). Germline values: CDR1 SGHRS, CDR2 YFSETQ. This CDR3 contains 15 residues. V was trimmed by 0 bases and J by 3 bases, leaving 10 bases between them. The CDR3 loop reads CASSLGGGYNQPQHF. The CDR3 DNA sequence: TGCGCCAGCAGCTTGGGCGGGGGCTACAATCAGCCCCAGCATTTT.

The genes are TRBV12-3 or TRBV12-4 and TRBJ2-7; no clear D gene. Trimming left V 3 bases short and J 5 bases short, with 14 bases between. The CDR3 is 14 amino acids. The CDR3 protein is CASSFVTPFNEQYF. CDR3 in DNA: TGTGCCAGCAGTTTCGTGACCCCATTTAACGAGCAGTACTTC.

This clonotype was counted at least ten times. DNA of the CDR3: TGCAGTGCTAGAGTCGGTGGCTACACCTTC. This gives the protein CSARVGGYTF. This chain joins TRBV20-1 and TRBJ1-2; D uncertain. The ends were cut back, 1 base at V and 7 bases at J, with 4 bases in the middle. From germline, CDR1 is DFQATT and CDR2 SNEGSKA (reference sequence). There are 10 residues in the CDR3.

This clonotype has only a few counts. The chain carries TRBV7-8 and TRBJ1-2; D gene uncertain. The CDR3 is 14 residues long. Germline CDR1 SGHVS, CDR2 FQNEAQ. Trimming took 5 bases from V and 8 from J, leaving 18 bases between them. The CDR3 sequence: CASSPRGEPIGYTF. In nucleotides, the CDR3 is TGTGCCAGCAGCCCACGTGGGGAGCCAATCGGCTACACCTTC.

The chain uses TRBV5-4 and TRBJ2-1; a weak D match, TRBD1 (5 bases). CDR3 length equals 19 residues. Germline CDR1 SGHNT, CDR2 YYREEE (reference sequence). The ends were cut back, 5 bases at V and 5 bases at J, with 29 bases in the middle. The CDR3 loop is CASRITGLQLHSLHNEQFF. The DNA of the CDR3 is TGTGCCAGCAGGATCACAGGTCTACAGCTCCACAGCCTACACAATGAGCAGTTCTTC.

The chain employs TRBV20-1 and TRBJ1-2, with D possibly TRBD1 on 6 matching bases. Germline V gene sequence: CDR1 DFQATT, CDR2 SNEGSKA (reference sequence). Trimming cost V 4 bases and J 2 bases, with 14 bases left between them. This CDR3 has 14 amino acids. As DNA, the CDR3 is TGCAGTGCTACCTTGGGGGCCAGAAACTATGGCTACACCTTC. This gives the protein CSATLGARNYGYTF.

In this sample, this clonotype turned up a few times. The rearrangement uses TRBV10-3 and TRBJ2-5; the match to TRBD2 covers 7 bases. The germline gives CDR1 ENHRY, CDR2 SYGVKD. The CDR3 loop spans 14 amino acids. V lost 4 bases, J lost 5 bases, and 7 bases stayed unmatched. In nucleotides, the CDR3 is TGTGCCATCAGTGGGACTAGGCCGCGGGAGACCCAGTACTTC. It encodes CAISGTRPRETQYF.

The chain joins TRBV21-1 to TRBJ2-7; the listed D gene, TRBD1, was not tested against the DNA. TRBV21-1 counts as a pseudogene. The CDR3 consists of 15 residues. Here the CDR3 reads CASSAPGQSSYEQYF. As DNA, the CDR3 is TGTGCCAGCAGCGCACCGGGACAGTCCTCCTACGAGCAGTACTTC.

The chain links TRBV11-1 to TRBJ2-2; unclear D gene. The CDR3 is 13 amino acids. Trimming cost V 1 base and J 7 bases, with 7 bases left between them. Per germline, CDR1 SGHAT and CDR2 FQDESV (reference sequence). The CDR3: CASSLDGSGELFF. Here the CDR3 DNA reads TGTGCCAGCAGCTTAGATGGTAGCGGGGAGCTGTTTTTT.

This clonotype was found many times. This chain joins TRBV7-2 and TRBJ2-5; D might be TRBD2 (6 bases). Germline CDR1 is SGHTA and CDR2 is FQGNSA. V lost 6 bases to trimming and J lost 1 base, with 12 bases between them. The CDR3 sequence is 14 residues long. The DNA for the CDR3 is TGTGCCAGCAGTTTTTTAGCGGCCCAAGAGACCCAGTACTTC. It encodes CASSFLAAQETQYF.

The chain is built from TRBV15 and TRBJ2-3; TRBD2 agrees at 14 bases. With 1 base clipped from V and 3 bases from J, the junction kept 6 bases outside the gene matches. Germline lookup yields CDR1 LNHNV and CDR2 YYDKDF (reference sequence). The CDR3 loop spans 18 amino acids. The CDR3 bases are TGTGCCACCAGCAGAGGACTAGCGGGGGGGTTAGGAACAGATACGCAGTATTTT. Translating it yields CATSRGLAGGLGTDTQYF.

In its sample, this clonotype was seen a few times. The chain links TRBV7-6 to TRBJ2-7; D ambiguous. CDR3 size: 14 residues. V shed 2 bases and J shed 0 bases, with 8 bases lying between them. The germline CDR1 and CDR2 sequences are SGHVS and FNYEAQ. This chain's CDR3 is CASSLTRLSYEQYF. Written as DNA, the CDR3 is TGTGCCAGCAGCTTAACACGCCTCTCCTACGAGCAGTACTTC. Full variable domain (missing parts from reference TRBV7-6 and TRBJ2-7): GAGVSQSPRYKVTKRGQDVALRCDPISGHVSLYWYRQALGQGPEFLTYFNYEAQQDKSGLPNDRFSAERPEGSISTLTIQRTEQRDSAMYRCASSLTRLSYEQYFGPGTRLTVT.

The rearrangement uses TRBV6-6 and TRBJ2-7; a weak D match, TRBD1 (5 bases). V lost 0 bases, J lost 2 bases, and 11 bases lay in between. This CDR3 spans 15 amino acids. Per the germline V gene, CDR1 is MNHNY and CDR2 is SVGAGI (reference sequence). In DNA form, the CDR3 reads TGTGCCAGCAGTTACTCCCCTACAGGCCCCTACGAGCAGTACTTC. Protein sequence: CASSYSPTGPYEQYF.

The chain employs TRBV12-3 or TRBV12-4 and TRBJ2-7, with TRBD2 identical over 8 bases. The CDR3 has 17 residues. The ends lost 2 bases at V and 0 bases at J; junction bases unmatched: 9. The CDR3 nucleotides are TGTGCCAGCAGTTTACTGGGGCTAGCGGGCAGCTCCTACGAGCAGTACTTC. It is translated as CASSLLGLAGSSYEQYF.

The chain combines TRBV20-1 with TRBJ2-2; D is possibly TRBD1 (7 bases). CDR1 and CDR2 (germline): DFQATT, SNEGSKA (reference sequence). V was shortened by 0 bases and J by 7 bases, with 18 bases between the two germline ends. This CDR3 has 16 amino acids. For the CDR3, the DNA is TGCAGTGCTAGAGAGCGAGCAGGGGGGTTGCGCGGGGAGCTGTTTTTT. Its translation: CSARERAGGLRGELFF.

This clonotype was seen more than once but under ten times. The V and J genes are TRBV20-1 and TRBJ2-1, with D possibly being TRBD2 (5 bases). Germline-derived CDR1 and CDR2 are DFQATT and SNEGSKA (reference sequence). The ends were cut back, 6 bases at V and 2 bases at J, with 11 bases in the middle. The CDR3 covers 13 residues. CDR3 amino acids: CSAGRGTYNEQFF. The CDR3 DNA follows: TGCAGTGCCGGTCGGGGTACCTACAATGAGCAGTTCTTC.

This clonotype showed up just a few times. The rearrangement joins TRBV4-1 to TRBJ2-5, with D unclear. With 0 bases removed from V and 4 bases from J, the gap between germline ends came to 6 bases. This CDR3 has 13 amino acids. Germline loops: CDR1 MGHRA, CDR2 YSYEKL. The CDR3 coding sequence is TGCGCCAGCAGCCAAGATCCGAGAGAGACCCAGTACTTC. This gives the protein CASSQDPRETQYF.

This chain links TRBV5-6 with TRBJ2-1; 9 nucleotides agree with TRBD1. The V gene's germline CDR1 is SGHDT and CDR2 YYEEEE. V dropped 0 bases and J dropped 7; count of bases not matched to a gene: 8. The CDR3 is 16 amino acids. The CDR3 region has the DNA TGTGCCAGCAGCTTGGCCGGGACAGGGTGGAATAATGAGCAGTTCTTC. This translates into CASSLAGTGWNNEQFF.

In regard to this clonotype: The junction shows a germline mismatch at one end, possibly a read error. The chain is built from TRBV3-1 and TRBJ2-1; D may match TRBD1 or TRBD2 (5 bases each). Germline CDR1 and CDR2: LGHDT and YNNKEL (reference sequence). The CDR3 contains 14 residues. The CDR3 is CASSQGTLSYEQFF. The DNA of the CDR3 is TGCGCCAGCAGCCAAGGGACCCTCTCCTACGAGCAGTTCTTC.

V is TRBV20-1 and J is TRBJ2-5, with 8 bases aligning to TRBD2. CDR1 is DFQATT and CDR2 is SNEGSKA in the germline V gene (reference sequence). The CDR3 consists of 15 residues. Trimming took 3 bases from V and 4 from J; bases not matched to a gene: 10. CDR3 protein: CSARNFRGGRETQYF. CDR3 nucleotide sequence: TGCAGTGCTAGGAATTTCCGGGGGGGCAGAGAGACCCAGTACTTC.

This clonotype was observed many times. V usage is TRBV6-5 and J usage is TRBJ2-1; possible D gene TRBD1, 5 bases. V was clipped by 0 bases and J by 10 bases, with 7 bases between them. The CDR3 runs 12 residues. Germline CDR1 is MNHEY and CDR2 is SVGAGI. CDR3 sequence reads: CASSYSRTEQFF. The CDR3 DNA is TGTGCCAGCAGTTACTCGAGGACAGAGCAGTTCTTC.